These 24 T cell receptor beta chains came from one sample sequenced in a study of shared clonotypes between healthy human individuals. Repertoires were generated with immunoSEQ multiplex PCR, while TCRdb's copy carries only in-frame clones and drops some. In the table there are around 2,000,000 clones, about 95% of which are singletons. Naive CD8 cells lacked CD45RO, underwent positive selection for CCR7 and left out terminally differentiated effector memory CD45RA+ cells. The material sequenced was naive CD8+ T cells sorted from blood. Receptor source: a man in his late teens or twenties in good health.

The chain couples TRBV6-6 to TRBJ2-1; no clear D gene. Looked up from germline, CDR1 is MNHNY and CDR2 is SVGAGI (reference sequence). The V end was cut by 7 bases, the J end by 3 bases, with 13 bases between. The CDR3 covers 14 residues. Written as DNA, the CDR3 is TGTGCCAGCACCGACCCGGGCCTCTACAATGAGCAGTTCTTC. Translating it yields CASTDPGLYNEQFF.

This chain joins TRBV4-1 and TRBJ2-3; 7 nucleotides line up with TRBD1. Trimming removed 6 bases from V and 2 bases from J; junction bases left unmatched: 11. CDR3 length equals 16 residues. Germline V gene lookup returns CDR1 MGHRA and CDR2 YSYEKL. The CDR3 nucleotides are TGCGCCAGCAGGTCAAGACAGGGTGGTTACACAGATACGCAGTATTTT. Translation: CASRSRQGGYTDTQYF.

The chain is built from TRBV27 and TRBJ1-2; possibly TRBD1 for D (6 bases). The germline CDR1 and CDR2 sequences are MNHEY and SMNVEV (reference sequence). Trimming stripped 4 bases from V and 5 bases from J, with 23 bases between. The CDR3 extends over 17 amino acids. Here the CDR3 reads CASSSTGRVGIGYGYTF. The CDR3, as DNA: TGTGCCAGCAGTTCAACAGGGAGGGTGGGGATTGGGTATGGCTACACCTTC.

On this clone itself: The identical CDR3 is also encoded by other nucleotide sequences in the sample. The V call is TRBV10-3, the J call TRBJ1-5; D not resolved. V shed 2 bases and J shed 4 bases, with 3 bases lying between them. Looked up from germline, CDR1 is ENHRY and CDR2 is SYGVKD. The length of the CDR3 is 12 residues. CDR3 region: CAISEGNQPQHF. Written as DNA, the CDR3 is TGTGCCATCAGTGAGGGGAATCAGCCCCAGCATTTT.

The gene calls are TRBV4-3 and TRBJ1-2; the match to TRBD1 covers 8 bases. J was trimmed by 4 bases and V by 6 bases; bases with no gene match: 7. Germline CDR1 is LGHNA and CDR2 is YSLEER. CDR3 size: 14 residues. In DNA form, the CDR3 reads TGCGCCAGCAGTAAAACAGGGGGACTCTATGGCTACACCTTC. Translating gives CASSKTGGLYGYTF.

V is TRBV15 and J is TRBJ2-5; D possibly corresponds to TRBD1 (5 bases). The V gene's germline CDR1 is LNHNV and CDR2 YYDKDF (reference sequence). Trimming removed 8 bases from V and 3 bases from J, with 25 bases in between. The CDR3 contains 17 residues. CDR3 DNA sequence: TGTGCCACCGGCGTAAATCTCGGGTCAGGGTGGGAAGAGACCCAGTACTTC. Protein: CATGVNLGSGWEETQYF.

The CDR3 protein is CASSLTSQEPTPKETQYF. The CDR3, as DNA: TGTGCCAGCAGTTTAACGTCACAGGAACCGACACCTAAAGAGACCCAGTACTTC. V is TRBV27 and J is TRBJ2-5; a weak D match, TRBD1 (5 bases). V was pared by 2 bases and J by 3 bases, with 22 bases between. Germline CDR1 and CDR2: MNHEY and SMNVEV (reference sequence). The CDR3 is 18 residues long.

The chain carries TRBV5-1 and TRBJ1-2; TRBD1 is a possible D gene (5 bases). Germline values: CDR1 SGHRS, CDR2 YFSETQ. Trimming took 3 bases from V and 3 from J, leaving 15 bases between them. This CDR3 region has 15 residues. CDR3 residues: CASSSTGLADYGYTF. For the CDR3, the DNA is TGCGCCAGCAGCTCCACAGGACTAGCGGACTATGGCTACACCTTC.

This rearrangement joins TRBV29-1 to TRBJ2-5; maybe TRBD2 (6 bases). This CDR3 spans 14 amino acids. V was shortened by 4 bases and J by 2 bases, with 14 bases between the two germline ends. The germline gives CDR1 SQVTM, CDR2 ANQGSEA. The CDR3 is CSVAWLASQETQYF. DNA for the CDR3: TGCAGCGTTGCCTGGCTAGCGTCTCAAGAGACCCAGTACTTC.

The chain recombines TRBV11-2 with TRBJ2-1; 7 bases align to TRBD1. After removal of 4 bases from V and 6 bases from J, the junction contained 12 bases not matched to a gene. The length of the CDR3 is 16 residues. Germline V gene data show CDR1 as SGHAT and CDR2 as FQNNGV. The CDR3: CASSSWTGEGFNEQFF. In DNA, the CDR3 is TGTGCCAGCAGCTCCTGGACAGGCGAGGGATTCAATGAGCAGTTCTTC.

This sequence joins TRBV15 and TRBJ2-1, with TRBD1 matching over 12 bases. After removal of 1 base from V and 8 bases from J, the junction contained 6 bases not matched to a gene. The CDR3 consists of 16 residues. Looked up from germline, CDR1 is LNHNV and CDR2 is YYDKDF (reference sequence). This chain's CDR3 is CATSRGGTGGGHEQFF. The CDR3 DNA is TGTGCCACCAGCAGAGGGGGGACAGGGGGCGGCCATGAGCAGTTCTTC.

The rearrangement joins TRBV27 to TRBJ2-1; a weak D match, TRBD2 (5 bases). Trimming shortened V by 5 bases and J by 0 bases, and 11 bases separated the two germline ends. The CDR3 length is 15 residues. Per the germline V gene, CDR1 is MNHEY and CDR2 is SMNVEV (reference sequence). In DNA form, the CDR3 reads TGTGCCAGCAGTAACACTAGGAACTCCTACAATGAGCAGTTCTTC. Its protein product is CASSNTRNSYNEQFF.

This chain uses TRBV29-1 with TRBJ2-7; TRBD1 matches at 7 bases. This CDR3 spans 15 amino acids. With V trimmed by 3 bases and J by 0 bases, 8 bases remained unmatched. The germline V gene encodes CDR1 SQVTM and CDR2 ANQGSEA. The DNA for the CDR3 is TGCAGCGTTGAGTCCGGGACAGCCTTCTCCTACGAGCAGTACTTC. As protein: CSVESGTAFSYEQYF.

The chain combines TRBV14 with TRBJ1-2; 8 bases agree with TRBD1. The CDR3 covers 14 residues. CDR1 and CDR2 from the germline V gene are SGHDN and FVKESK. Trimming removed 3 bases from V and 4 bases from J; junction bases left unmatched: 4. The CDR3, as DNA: TGTGCCAGCAGCCACGGACAGGGATTCTATGGCTACACCTTC. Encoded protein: CASSHGQGFYGYTF.

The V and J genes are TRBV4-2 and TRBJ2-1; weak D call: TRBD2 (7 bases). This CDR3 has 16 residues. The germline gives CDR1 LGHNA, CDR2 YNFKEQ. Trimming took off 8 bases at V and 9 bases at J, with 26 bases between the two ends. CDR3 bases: TGTGCCAGCCGTGAAGAGACGGGGGGCTTTTTTTCTGAGCAGTTCTTC. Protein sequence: CASREETGGFFSEQFF.

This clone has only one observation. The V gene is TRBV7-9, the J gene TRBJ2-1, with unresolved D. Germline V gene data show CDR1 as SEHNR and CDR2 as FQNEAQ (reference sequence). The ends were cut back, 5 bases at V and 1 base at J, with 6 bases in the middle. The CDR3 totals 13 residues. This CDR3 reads CASSGVSYNEQFF. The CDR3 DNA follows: TGTGCCAGCAGCGGGGTATCCTACAATGAGCAGTTCTTC.

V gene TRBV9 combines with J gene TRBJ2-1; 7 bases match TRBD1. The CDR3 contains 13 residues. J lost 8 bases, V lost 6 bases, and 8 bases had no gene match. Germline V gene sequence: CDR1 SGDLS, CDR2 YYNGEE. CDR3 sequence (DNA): TGTGCCAGCAACGAGTTCCAGGGGGATGAGCAGTTCTTC. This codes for CASNEFQGDEQFF.

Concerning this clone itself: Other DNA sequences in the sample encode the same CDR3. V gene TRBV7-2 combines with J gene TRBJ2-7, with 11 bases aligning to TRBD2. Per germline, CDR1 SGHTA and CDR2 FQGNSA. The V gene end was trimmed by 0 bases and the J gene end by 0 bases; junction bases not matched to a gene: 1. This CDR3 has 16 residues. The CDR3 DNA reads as TGTGCCAGCAGCTTAGCGCTAGCGGGGGGCTCCTACGAGCAGTACTTC. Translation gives CASSLALAGGSYEQYF.

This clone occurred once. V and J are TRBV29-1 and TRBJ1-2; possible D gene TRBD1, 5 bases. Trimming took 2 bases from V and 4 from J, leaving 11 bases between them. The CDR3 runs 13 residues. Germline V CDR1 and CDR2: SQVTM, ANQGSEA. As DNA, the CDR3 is TGCAGCGTTGAACCGGGACCGGCCTATGGCTACACCTTC. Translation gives CSVEPGPAYGYTF.

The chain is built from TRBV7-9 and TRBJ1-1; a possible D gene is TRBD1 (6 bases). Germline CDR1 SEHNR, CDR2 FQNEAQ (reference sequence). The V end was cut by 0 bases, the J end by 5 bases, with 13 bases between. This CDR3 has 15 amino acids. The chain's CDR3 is CASSLAQGGRTEAFF. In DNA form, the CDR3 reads TGTGCCAGCAGCTTAGCGCAAGGGGGGCGGACTGAAGCTTTCTTT.

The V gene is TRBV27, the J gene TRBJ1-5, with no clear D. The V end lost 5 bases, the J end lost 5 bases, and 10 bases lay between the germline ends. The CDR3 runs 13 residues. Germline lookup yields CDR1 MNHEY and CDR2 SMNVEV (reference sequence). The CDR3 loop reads CASSLLQDQPQHF. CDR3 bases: TGTGCCAGCAGTCTTCTCCAGGATCAGCCCCAGCATTTT.

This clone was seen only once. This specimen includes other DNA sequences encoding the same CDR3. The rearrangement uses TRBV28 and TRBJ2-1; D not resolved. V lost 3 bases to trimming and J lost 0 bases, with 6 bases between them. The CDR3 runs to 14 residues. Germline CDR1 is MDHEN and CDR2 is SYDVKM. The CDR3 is CASSLYSSYNEQFF. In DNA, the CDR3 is TGTGCCAGCAGTTTGTATAGCTCCTACAATGAGCAGTTCTTC.

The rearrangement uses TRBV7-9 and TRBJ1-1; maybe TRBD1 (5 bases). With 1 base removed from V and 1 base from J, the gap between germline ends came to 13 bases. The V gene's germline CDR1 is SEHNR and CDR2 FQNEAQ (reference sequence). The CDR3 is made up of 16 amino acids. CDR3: CASSLGFRAPNTEAFF. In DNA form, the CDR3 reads TGTGCCAGCAGCTTAGGGTTCAGGGCTCCGAACACTGAAGCTTTCTTT.

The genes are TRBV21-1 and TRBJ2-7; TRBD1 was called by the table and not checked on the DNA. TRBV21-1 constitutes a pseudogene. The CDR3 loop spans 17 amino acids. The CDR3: CASSEAGGSSTHYEQYF. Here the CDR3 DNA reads TGTGCCAGCAGCGAGGCAGGGGGCTCTAGCACCCACTACGAGCAGTACTTC.